This entry concerns a single TCR beta chain. Antigen specificity is unknown. CDR1 and CDR2 from the germline V gene are MNHEY and SMNVEV (reference sequence). The CDR3 length is 17 residues. V was pared by 8 bases and J by 8 bases, with 28 bases between. Each TCR library used 500 ng of total RNA and a linear amplification protocol. TCRdb ran MiXCR on the reads and lists one entry per CDR3 protein. The sample shows approximately 180,000 distinct CDR3 sequences, 74% of them seen only once. The record originates from a study of healthy donors' naive CD4 and CD8 T cells. Study outcomes and limitations: Homeostatic proliferation of naive T cells was not examined as a bias source. Roughly an eighth of CD4/CD8 propensity variance appeared explained by V, J and CDR3 charge.

This chain uses TRBV27 with TRBJ2-1; maybe TRBD1 (6 bases). Sequencing input: naive CD4+ and CD8+ T cells sorted from blood, pooled from several donors. This TCR was recovered from a pool of human donors in good health; the sample pools cells from several healthy donors. The CDR3 nucleotides are TGTGCCAGCCACTTAGGGACAACCGGGAACCGGGGCTATGAGCAGTTCTTC. Translating it yields CASHLGTTGNRGYEQFF.